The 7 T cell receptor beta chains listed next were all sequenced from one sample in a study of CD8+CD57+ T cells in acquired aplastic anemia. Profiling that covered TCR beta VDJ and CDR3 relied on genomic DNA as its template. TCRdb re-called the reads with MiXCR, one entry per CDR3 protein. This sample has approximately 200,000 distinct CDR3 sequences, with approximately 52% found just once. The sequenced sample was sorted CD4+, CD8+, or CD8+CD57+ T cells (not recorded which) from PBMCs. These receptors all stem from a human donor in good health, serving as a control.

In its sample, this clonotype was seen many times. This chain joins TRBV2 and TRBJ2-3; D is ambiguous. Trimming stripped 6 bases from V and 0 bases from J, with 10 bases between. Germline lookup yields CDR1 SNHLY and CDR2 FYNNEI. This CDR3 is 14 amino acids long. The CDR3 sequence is CASRGLLSTDTQYF. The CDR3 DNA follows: TGTGCCAGCAGAGGGTTACTTAGCACAGATACGCAGTATTTT.

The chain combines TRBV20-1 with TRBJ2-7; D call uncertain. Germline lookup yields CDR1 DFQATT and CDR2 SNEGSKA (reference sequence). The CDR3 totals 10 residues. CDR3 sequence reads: CSQGPYEQYF. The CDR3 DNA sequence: TGCAGCCAAGGCCCCTACGAGCAGTACTTC.

CDR3 residues: CASSLGQDRSYGYTF. DNA of the CDR3: TGCGCCAGCAGCTTGGGACAGGACAGGTCCTATGGCTACACCTTC. The chain carries TRBV5-1 and TRBJ1-2, with 7 nucleotides matching TRBD1. V was pared by 0 bases and J by 4 bases, with 6 bases of the junction left unmatched. The CDR3 extends over 15 amino acids. Germline lookup yields CDR1 SGHRS and CDR2 YFSETQ.

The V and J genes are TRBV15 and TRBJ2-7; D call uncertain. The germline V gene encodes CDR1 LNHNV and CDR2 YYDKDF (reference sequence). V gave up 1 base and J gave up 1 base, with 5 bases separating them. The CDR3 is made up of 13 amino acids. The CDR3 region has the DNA TGTGCCACCAGCAGAGTAGGGTCCTACGAGCAGTACTTC. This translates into CATSRVGSYEQYF. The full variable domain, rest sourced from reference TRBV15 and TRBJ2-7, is DAMVIQNPRYQVTQFGKPVTLSCSQTLNHNVMYWYQQKSSQAPKLLFHYYDKDFNNEADTPDNFQSRRPNTSFCFLDIRSPGLGDTAMYLCATSRVGSYEQYFGPGTRLTVT.

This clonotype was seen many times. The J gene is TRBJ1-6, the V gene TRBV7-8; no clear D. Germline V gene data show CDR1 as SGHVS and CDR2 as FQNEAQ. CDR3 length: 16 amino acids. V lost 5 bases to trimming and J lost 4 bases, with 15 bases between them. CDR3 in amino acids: CASSQRRTTYNSPLHF. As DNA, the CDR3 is TGTGCCAGCAGCCAGCGTCGGACCACGTATAATTCACCCCTCCACTTT.

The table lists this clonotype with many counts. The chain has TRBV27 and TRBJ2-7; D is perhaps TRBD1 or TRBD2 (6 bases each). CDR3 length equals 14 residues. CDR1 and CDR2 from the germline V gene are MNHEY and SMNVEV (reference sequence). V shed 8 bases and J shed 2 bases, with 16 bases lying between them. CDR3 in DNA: TGTGCCAGCGCCCGGGGGCCCAAAGCCTACGAGCAGTACTTC. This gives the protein CASARGPKAYEQYF.

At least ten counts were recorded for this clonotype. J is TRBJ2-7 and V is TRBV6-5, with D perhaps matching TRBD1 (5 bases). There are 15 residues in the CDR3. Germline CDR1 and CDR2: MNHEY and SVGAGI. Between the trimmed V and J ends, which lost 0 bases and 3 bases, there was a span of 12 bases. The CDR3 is CASSYSAGLSYEQYF. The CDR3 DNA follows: TGTGCCAGCAGTTACTCGGCAGGGTTGAGCTACGAGCAGTACTTC.